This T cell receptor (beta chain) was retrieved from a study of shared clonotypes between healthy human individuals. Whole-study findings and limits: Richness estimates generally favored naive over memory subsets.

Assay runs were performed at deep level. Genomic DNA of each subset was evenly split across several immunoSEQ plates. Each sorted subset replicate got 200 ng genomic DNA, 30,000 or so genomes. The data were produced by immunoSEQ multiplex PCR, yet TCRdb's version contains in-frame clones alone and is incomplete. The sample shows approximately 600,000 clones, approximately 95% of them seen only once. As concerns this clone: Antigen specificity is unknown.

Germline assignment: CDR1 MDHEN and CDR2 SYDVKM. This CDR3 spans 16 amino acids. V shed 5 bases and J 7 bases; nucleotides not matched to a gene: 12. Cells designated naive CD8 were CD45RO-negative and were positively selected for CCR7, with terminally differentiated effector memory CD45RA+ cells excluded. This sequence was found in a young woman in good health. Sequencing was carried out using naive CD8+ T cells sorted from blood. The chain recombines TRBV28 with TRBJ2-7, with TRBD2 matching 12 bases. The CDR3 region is CASSPRTSGKLREQYF. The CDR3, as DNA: TGTGCCAGCAGTCCCAGGACTAGCGGGAAGTTGCGGGAGCAGTACTTC.